The rows below give T cell receptor beta chains drawn from one sample of a study of T-cell memory formation after mild COVID-19. TCRdb used MiXCR to reprocess the 5' RACE reads, holding one entry per CDR3 protein. Of roughly 370,000 distinct CDR3 sequences detected, approximately 15% appear once; the ten largest clones hold around a fifth. The specimen sequenced was PBMCs or a T cell subset sorted from them (not recorded which). The receptor set was obtained from a man aged 18 to 35 who had mild COVID-19 (a few samples of this study predate the infection). Cell type and time point are not known. The CDR3 runs from the conserved cysteine through the conserved F or W. The D gene is left open where the match is weak.

v_call d_call cdr3_aa
TRBV5-4 - CASSLGGRGVGANVLTF
TRBV6-5 - CASSLGRAFEAFF
TRBV5-1 - CASSWGDRTDTQYF
TRBV4-3 - CASSQGRTASYEQYF
TRBV29-1 - CSVPAGDGYGYTF
TRBV7-9 - CASSLGGGEISPLHF
TRBV5-1 - CASSTRNTDTQYF
TRBV20-1 TRBD2 CSARRGLVQETQYF
TRBV4-1 - CASSQDWVVLMNTEAFF
TRBV5-1 - CASSRATASYEQYF
TRBV12-3/TRBV12-4 - CASSLSHSYNSPLHF
TRBV7-9 - CASSFWDQPQHF
TRBV6-1 - CASSEEGYGGSYTF
TRBV29-1 TRBD1 CSASTGIEIEKLFF
TRBV5-1 - CASSNSPRDEQYF
TRBV6-6 - CASSYSPSITDTQYF
TRBV4-3 TRBD1 CASSQSTGGGYGYTF